This section outlines one TCR beta chain sequence together with its context. Per the original methods: The assay estimated nucleated cells by amplifying reference gene primers. Sequencing was performed with immunoSEQ multiplex PCR; in TCRdb, only in-frame clones are kept and a portion is missing. V and J calls and clone size come straight from that table; D and trimming were deduced from the DNA. The sample has about 390,000 clones; 87% are singletons. V shed 4 bases and J shed 0 bases, with 17 bases lying between them. Looked up from germline, CDR1 is SGHTS and CDR2 is YDEGEE. This CDR3 contains 17 residues. The data are from a study of blood T cell repertoires in COVID-19. Study at large: Some COVID-19 samples were acute and others convalescent; all came from the United States, Italy and Spain. In each case, the material was cDNA or gDNA derived from T cells, B-cell-depleted T cells, or PBMCs.

Enrolled during active infection, Seattle patients were then followed longitudinally. The chain carries TRBV5-8 and TRBJ1-5, with TRBD1 as a possible D gene (6 bases). This sequence originates from a woman in her sixties with COVID-19, enrolled during active disease. The sequencing sample was made of peripheral blood. The CDR3 nucleotides are TGTGCCAGCAGCCCGGGGGGGGCCCCATATAGCAATCAGCCCCAGCATTTT. Translating it yields CASSPGGAPYSNQPQHF. Drawing the rest from reference TRBV5-8 and TRBJ1-5, the complete variable domain is EAGVTQSPTHLIKTRGQQATLRCSPISGHTSVYWYQQALGLGLQFLLWYDEGEERNRGNFPPRFSGRQFPNYSSELNVNALELEDSALYLCASSPGGAPYSNQPQHFGDGTRLSIL.